This T cell receptor (beta chain) was identified during a study of blood T cell repertoires in COVID-19. CDR1 is SQVTM and CDR2 is ANQGSEA in the germline V gene. The V end was cut by 0 bases, the J end by 7 bases, with 12 bases between. This CDR3 is 13 amino acids long. Some clones are missing from TCRdb's copy, which holds only in-frame ones; the method was immunoSEQ multiplex PCR. Of about 78,000 clones listed, around nine tenths were seen once; the top ten hold around 5%. What was sequenced was peripheral blood. The chain carries TRBV29-1 and TRBJ1-2; D perhaps matches TRBD1 (5 bases). The sequence came from a woman aged 80 or older with active or convalescent COVID-19. CDR3 residues: CSVEERGRSGYTF. For the CDR3, the DNA is TGCAGCGTTGAAGAACGGGGGAGGTCTGGCTACACCTTC.